One and the same sample provided the 18 T cell receptor beta chains below, sequenced in a study of identical twins. MiXCR was run by TCRdb on the 5' RACE reads, yielding one entry per CDR3 protein. The sample holds 300,000 to 400,000 distinct CDR3 sequences; 9% to 15% are singletons and the top ten take about 7%. The same sample was also studied in work on yellow fever vaccine responses in identical twins.

The sample comprised CD8+ T cells sorted from blood. These receptors originate from a woman between 18 and 29 years old in good health.

This clonotype was counted ten times or more. The chain links TRBV7-9 to TRBJ2-5; 11 bases fit TRBD1. Losses at the gene ends were 5 bases for V and 2 bases for J; bases not matched to a gene: 4. The CDR3 is 15 residues long. From germline, CDR1 is SEHNR and CDR2 FQNEAQ (reference sequence). CDR3 protein: CASSDRDRGQETQYF. The CDR3, as DNA: TGTGCCAGCAGCGACCGGGACAGGGGGCAAGAGACCCAGTACTTC.

The table lists this clonotype with a few counts. This rearrangement joins TRBV24-1 to TRBJ2-2; D is unclear. CDR1 is KGHDR, CDR2 SFDVKD, per germline. The CDR3 covers 13 residues. Trimming cost V 2 bases and J 3 bases, with 3 bases left between them. This CDR3 is CATSDSDTGELFF. CDR3 nucleotide sequence: TGTGCCACCAGTGATTCGGACACCGGGGAGCTGTTTTTT.

This clonotype was observed a handful of times. CDR3 sequence: CASSNLVLEQFF. In DNA, the CDR3 is TGTGCCAGTAGTAATTTAGTGCTTGAGCAGTTCTTC. The chain joins TRBV19 to TRBJ2-1; unclear D gene. The CDR3 totals 12 residues. Per the germline V gene, CDR1 is LNHDA and CDR2 is SQIVND (reference sequence). V was cut by 4 bases and J by 9 bases, with 10 bases left in between.

The J gene is TRBJ2-7, the V gene TRBV29-1; the match to TRBD2 covers 11 bases. In germline, CDR1 is SQVTM, CDR2 ANQGSEA. V dropped 7 bases and J dropped 3; count of bases not matched to a gene: 11. This CDR3 contains 15 residues. This CDR3 is CSAVDWTSGFYEQYF. The CDR3 nucleotides are TGCAGCGCCGTTGACTGGACTAGCGGGTTCTACGAGCAGTACTTC.

This clonotype showed up many times. The rearrangement links TRBV7-9 to TRBJ2-1, with no clear D. The CDR3 runs to 14 residues. The germline V gene has CDR1 SEHNR and CDR2 FQNEAQ (reference sequence). Between the trimmed V and J ends, which lost 3 bases and 10 bases, there was a span of 16 bases. CDR3 sequence reads: CASSFGRALGEQFF. The CDR3 nucleotides read TGTGCCAGCAGCTTTGGACGGGCCTTAGGGGAGCAGTTCTTC.

The chain links TRBV11-2 to TRBJ2-1, with D perhaps TRBD2 (5 bases). Germline CDR1 is SGHAT and CDR2 is FQNNGV. The CDR3 sequence is 16 residues long. V shed 8 bases and J shed 5 bases, with 22 bases lying between them. The CDR3 nucleotides are TGTGCCAGCGCCTCCCTCGCCCATACTAGTGACAATGAGCAGTTCTTC. Translated, it gives CASASLAHTSDNEQFF.

This clonotype has at least ten counts. The J gene is TRBJ2-7, the V gene TRBV4-1; 9 bases match TRBD1. The germline V gene encodes CDR1 MGHRA and CDR2 YSYEKL. The CDR3 loop spans 14 amino acids. V was pared by 6 bases and J by 1 base, with 4 bases of the junction left unmatched. The CDR3 DNA reads as TGCGCCAGCAGTCGTGGGACAGGGTCCTACGAGCAGTACTTC. It specifies CASSRGTGSYEQYF.

This clonotype has only a few counts. This chain uses TRBV28 with TRBJ1-4, with D unclear. V was trimmed by 1 base and J by 8 bases, leaving 8 bases between them. The CDR3 spans 13 residues. The germline V gene encodes CDR1 MDHEN and CDR2 SYDVKM. In nucleotides, the CDR3 is TGTGCCAGCAGTTTATTGGCAACCGAAAAACTGTTTTTT. This codes for CASSLLATEKLFF.

The chain combines TRBV5-1 with TRBJ1-2; tentative D call: TRBD1 (5 bases). The V and J ends lost 3 bases and 5 bases respectively, with 14 bases between them. The CDR3 loop spans 14 amino acids. CDR1 and CDR2 (germline): SGHRS, YFSETQ. The CDR3 loop reads CASSSSTEGYGYTF. CDR3 in DNA: TGCGCCAGCAGCTCTTCGACAGAAGGGTATGGCTACACCTTC.

This clonotype was detected only a few times. The rearrangement joins TRBV27 to TRBJ2-5, with 7 positions matching TRBD2. CDR3 length: 15 residues. CDR1 MNHEY and CDR2 SMNVEV come from the germline V gene (reference sequence). J gave up 2 bases and V 6 bases, and 9 bases lay outside the gene matches. The CDR3 nucleotides read TGTGCCAGCAGAAGTGTGGGAGGGCCGCAAGAGACCCAGTACTTC. Translated: CASRSVGGPQETQYF.

The chain has TRBV20-1 and TRBJ2-4, with 7 nucleotides matching TRBD2. The CDR3 is 13 residues long. Germline V gene data show CDR1 as DFQATT and CDR2 as SNEGSKA (reference sequence). Trimming at V came to 6 bases and at J to 8 bases, leaving 10 bases not matched to a gene. The CDR3 sequence: CSATGTNEDIQYF. DNA for the CDR3: TGCAGTGCAACTGGGACTAACGAGGACATTCAGTACTTC.

This clonotype was seen more than once but under ten times. The chain links TRBV5-1 to TRBJ1-6; D is possibly TRBD1 (5 bases). V was clipped by 3 bases and J by 0 bases, with 10 bases between them. The CDR3 loop spans 16 amino acids. Germline loops: CDR1 SGHRS, CDR2 YFSETQ. CDR3 region: CASSSGDFSYNSPLHF. The CDR3 region has the DNA TGCGCCAGCAGCTCGGGGGATTTCTCCTATAATTCACCCCTCCACTTT. Drawing the rest from reference TRBV5-1 and TRBJ1-6, the complete variable domain is KAGVTQTPRYLIKTRGQQVTLSCSPISGHRSVSWYQQTPGQGLQFLFEYFSETQRNKGNFPGRFSGRQFSNSRSEMNVSTLELGDSALYLCASSSGDFSYNSPLHFGNGTRLTVT.

This clonotype was seen a few times. The V and J genes are TRBV5-1 and TRBJ1-1; TRBD1 matches at 9 bases. V shed 0 bases and J 3 bases; nucleotides not matched to a gene: 9. The CDR3 is made up of 17 amino acids. Germline CDR1 reads SGHRS; CDR2 reads YFSETQ. CDR3 residues: CASSLVGQGLLHTEAFF. DNA of the CDR3: TGCGCCAGCAGCTTGGTAGGACAGGGGTTGTTACACACTGAAGCTTTCTTT. Complete variable domain (other parts from reference TRBV5-1 and TRBJ1-1): KAGVTQTPRYLIKTRGQQVTLSCSPISGHRSVSWYQQTPGQGLQFLFEYFSETQRNKGNFPGRFSGRQFSNSRSEMNVSTLELGDSALYLCASSLVGQGLLHTEAFFGQGTRLTVV.

This chain uses TRBV9 with TRBJ2-2; a possible D gene is TRBD2 (7 bases). The CDR3 contains 16 residues. The germline V gene has CDR1 SGDLS and CDR2 YYNGEE. Trimming left V 1 base short and J 5 bases short, with 15 bases between. DNA for the CDR3: TGTGCCAGCAGCGTATCGTATAGGGGGGGAACCGGGGAGCTGTTTTTT. Translating gives CASSVSYRGGTGELFF.

This clonotype was seen a few times. The chain links TRBV6-2 or TRBV6-3 to TRBJ2-7; the match to TRBD2 covers 7 bases. CDR3 length: 15 residues. Germline lookup yields CDR1 MNHEY and CDR2 SVGEGT. Germline trimming cut 4 bases from V and 3 bases from J; bases unmatched to any gene: 9. This chain's CDR3 is CASSSSGRIDYEQYF. The CDR3 bases are TGTGCCAGCAGTTCCTCCGGGAGGATCGACTACGAGCAGTACTTC.

In its sample, this clonotype was seen a few times. This rearrangement joins TRBV5-5 to TRBJ2-7; D unclear. Germline CDR1 reads SGHKS; CDR2 reads YYEKEE (reference sequence). The ends were cut back, 0 bases at V and 2 bases at J, with 12 bases in the middle. The CDR3 consists of 15 residues. The CDR3 region has the DNA TGTGCCAGCAGCTTGGCGAAGGGTGGGCCCTACGAGCAGTACGTC. Its protein is CASSLAKGGPYEQYV.

This clonotype appeared many times. The chain employs TRBV4-1 and TRBJ2-5; D not certain. CDR1 and CDR2 from the germline V gene are MGHRA and YSYEKL. Trimming took off 0 bases at V and 5 bases at J, with 4 bases between the two ends. This CDR3 is 12 amino acids long. CDR3 coding DNA: TGCGCCAGCAGCCAAGAAGAGGAGACCCAGTACTTC. As protein: CASSQEEETQYF.

The sample holds a few counts of this clonotype. The chain uses TRBV7-2 and TRBJ2-7; 7 bases are shared with TRBD2. With 3 bases clipped from V and 0 bases from J, the junction kept 2 bases outside the gene matches. This CDR3 region has 14 residues. Germline assignment: CDR1 SGHTA and CDR2 FQGNSA. CDR3 amino acids: CASSLLAVSYEQYF. CDR3 bases: TGTGCCAGCAGCTTGCTAGCGGTCTCCTACGAGCAGTACTTC.